The clone carrying this TCR beta chain was found a few times. Its antigen is still unknown. This entry comes from a study of cytomegalovirus exposure and HLA in healthy donors. Study-wide points: Most subjects had HLA-A and HLA-B alleles reportedly predicted accurately by TCR beta sequences. A later look showed TCR association rates differing by HLA locus, highest for DRB1 and lowest for HLA-C.

Both 60 Vbeta primers and 13 Jbeta primers went into the PCR. Sequenced by immunoSEQ multiplex PCR; TCRdb stores in-frame clones only, minus some. There are under 200,000 clones in the sample; 65% to 70% occur only once, and approximately 4.5% lies in the top ten. The CDR3 has 15 amino acids. Germline V gene sequence: CDR1 SQVTM, CDR2 ANQGSEA. Sequences were obtained from PBMCs. This TCR derives from a woman aged 18-29 years in good health and CMV-seropositive. The chain recombines TRBV29-1 with TRBJ2-5, with 7 bases aligning to TRBD2. TRBJ2-7 explains the end of the DNA better; the J call may be wrong. In DNA, the CDR3 is TGCAGCGTTGAAGGGGCTAGTGCGGGAGCGGACGAGCAGTACTTC. Encoded protein: CSVEGASAGADEQYF.